The clone carrying this T cell receptor (beta chain) came up a few times. No antigen is known for it. The data were taken from a study of T-cell reconstitution after alpha-beta-depleted transplantation in children. General observations from the study: The main origin of T-cell counts and diversity one year after transplant was newly produced T cells. Surviving thymic progenitors and recipient T cells were the source of high TCRbeta diversity at day 60 in some patients. About two months after transplant, alpha-beta T cells reportedly came from several hundred expanded graft clones.

Unique molecular identifiers were used to barcode this TCRbeta library. TCRdb recomputed calls from the PCR reads with MiXCR, one row per CDR3 protein. The table shows 200,000 to 250,000 distinct CDR3 sequences, with roughly 8.3% occurring only once. With V trimmed by 1 base and J by 6 bases, 6 bases remained unmatched. This CDR3 is built from 16 residues. CDR1 SGDLS and CDR2 YYNGEE come from the germline V gene. Sequenced material: PBMCs, mostly from graft donor cells, taken 360 days after TCRalphabeta/CD19-depleted stem cell transplant. The chain carries TRBV9 and TRBJ2-4; 11 positions match TRBD2. The receptor was derived from a male patient between 2 and 9 years old who had a stem cell transplant for acute myeloid leukemia, so the T cells may come from the graft donor. CDR3 DNA: TGTGCCAGCAGCGTAATAGCGGGGGGGGAGGGAAACATTCAGTACTTC. The encoded protein is CASSVIAGGEGNIQYF.